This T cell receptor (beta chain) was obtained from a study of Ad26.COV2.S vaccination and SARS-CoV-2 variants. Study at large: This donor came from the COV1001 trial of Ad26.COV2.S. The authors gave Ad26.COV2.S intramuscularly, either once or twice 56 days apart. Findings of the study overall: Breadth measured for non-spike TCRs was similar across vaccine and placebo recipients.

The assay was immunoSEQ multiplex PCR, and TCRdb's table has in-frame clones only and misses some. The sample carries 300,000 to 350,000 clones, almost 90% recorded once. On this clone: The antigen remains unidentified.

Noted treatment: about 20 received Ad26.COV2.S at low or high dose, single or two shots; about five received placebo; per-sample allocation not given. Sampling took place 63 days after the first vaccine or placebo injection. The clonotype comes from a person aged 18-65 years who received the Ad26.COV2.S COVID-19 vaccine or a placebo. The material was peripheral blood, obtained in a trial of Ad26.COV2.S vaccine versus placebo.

CDR3: CASSYRQGPIYGYTF. CDR3 coding DNA: TGTGCCAGCAGTTATCGACAGGGGCCTATATATGGCTACACCTTC. The gene calls are TRBV6-2 or TRBV6-3 and TRBJ1-2, with TRBD1 matching over 8 bases. The trim removed 3 bases at V and 5 bases at J, leaving 8 bases unmatched. Germline V lookup: CDR1 MNHEY, CDR2 SVGEGT. This CDR3 is built from 15 residues.